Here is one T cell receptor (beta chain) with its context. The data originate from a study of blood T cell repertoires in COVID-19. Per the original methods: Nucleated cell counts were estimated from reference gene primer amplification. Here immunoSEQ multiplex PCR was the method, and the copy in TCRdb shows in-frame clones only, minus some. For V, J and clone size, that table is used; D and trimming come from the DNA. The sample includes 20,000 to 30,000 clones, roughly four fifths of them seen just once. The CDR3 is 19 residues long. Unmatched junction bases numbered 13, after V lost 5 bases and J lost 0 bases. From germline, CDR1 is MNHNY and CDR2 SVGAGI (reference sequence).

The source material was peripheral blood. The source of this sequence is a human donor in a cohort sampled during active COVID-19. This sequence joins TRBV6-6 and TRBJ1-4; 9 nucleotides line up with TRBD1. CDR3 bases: TGTGCCAGCAGTCTCTCCGGGACAGGGAGAACCGCAACTAATGAAAAACTGTTTTTT. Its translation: CASSLSGTGRTATNEKLFF.